Listed below are T cell receptor beta chains from one sample, sequenced in a study of blood T cell repertoires in COVID-19. The protocol was immunoSEQ multiplex PCR, while the TCRdb copy is restricted to in-frame clones and leaves out a portion. Among 280,000 or so clones listed, approximately 81% were seen once. Input material: PBMCs or T cells enriched from blood (not recorded which). These receptors originate from a woman aged 45-65 years who had recovered from COVID-19. Both conserved end residues are part of each CDR3. A D gene is named only where the DNA matches it firmly.

CDR3aa | j_gene | v_gene | d_gene
CASSPQDTQYF | TRBJ2-3 | TRBV7-8 | -
CASRPNDRVSNQPQHF | TRBJ1-5 | TRBV6-6 | TRBD1
CASSYSTSGGGTQYF | TRBJ2-5 | TRBV6-5 | -
CASSQDLSGARAKNIQYF | TRBJ2-4 | TRBV4-3 | -
CASSFGGPPNYEQYF | TRBJ2-7 | TRBV5-6 | -
CASSLDTGNQPQHF | TRBJ1-5 | TRBV7-9 | -
CASSAGQGIIQPQHF | TRBJ1-5 | TRBV9 | TRBD1
CASSMGPSTNEKLFF | TRBJ1-4 | TRBV5-1 | -
CASSPTAWGGIF | TRBJ1-1 | TRBV6-2/TRBV6-3 | -
CASSVDGGSEQFF | TRBJ2-1 | TRBV9 | -
CASSLSSGALNTEAFF | TRBJ1-1 | TRBV18 | -
CASSQDIGAGGQPQHF | TRBJ1-5 | TRBV4-2 | -
CASSSPGLAGNEQFF | TRBJ2-1 | TRBV7-9 | TRBD2
CASSLGGPNQPQHF | TRBJ1-5 | TRBV5-1 | -
CASSIGQGSSYNSPLHF | TRBJ1-6 | TRBV19 | TRBD1
CASSFSSYNEQFF | TRBJ2-1 | TRBV6-2/TRBV6-3 | -
CASSSTGWEGYTF | TRBJ1-2 | TRBV28 | TRBD1
CASSQGIRGLENNEQFF | TRBJ2-1 | TRBV3-1/TRBV3-2 | TRBD2
CAWSSLAGGSEQFF | TRBJ2-1 | TRBV30 | TRBD2
CASSTTGGTNEKLFF | TRBJ1-4 | TRBV19 | TRBD1
CASSQESRVSTDTQYF | TRBJ2-3 | TRBV4-1 | -
CASSPQRGVPGELFF | TRBJ2-2 | TRBV9 | TRBD2
CASSPVLGTGGDSPLHF | TRBJ1-6 | TRBV28 | TRBD1
CATSREVLGGGYTF | TRBJ1-2 | TRBV15 | -
CASSFSGAYEQYF | TRBJ2-7 | TRBV28 | TRBD2
CASSLATGEAFF | TRBJ1-1 | TRBV7-9 | -
CAWDLSGGSPLHF | TRBJ1-6 | TRBV30 | TRBD1
CASSYTGQGGTGELFF | TRBJ2-2 | TRBV18 | -
CASSLSPSEGTDTQYF | TRBJ2-3 | TRBV3-1/TRBV3-2 | -
CASSHRTGVSEQYF | TRBJ2-7 | TRBV3-1/TRBV3-2 | TRBD1
CASTLTSKETQYF | TRBJ2-5 | TRBV2 | -
CASSPGTSGGGTQYF | TRBJ2-3 | TRBV7-9 | TRBD2
CASSLEGGGYGYTF | TRBJ1-2 | TRBV11-2 | -
CSAEENYGYTF | TRBJ1-2 | TRBV20-1 | -
CASSLEQGAKADTQYF | TRBJ2-3 | TRBV18 | TRBD1
CSASRGQGPGQPQHF | TRBJ1-5 | TRBV20-1 | TRBD1
CASSQLAGGTGELFF | TRBJ2-2 | TRBV4-3 | TRBD2
CASSQGLDRNTEAFF | TRBJ1-1 | TRBV4-1 | -
CASRVASEQETQYF | TRBJ2-5 | TRBV5-1 | -
CAWSGRGSDQPQHF | TRBJ1-5 | TRBV30 | -
CASKEGRGETQYF | TRBJ2-5 | TRBV2 | TRBD2
CSVEDRSYYGYTF | TRBJ1-2 | TRBV29-1 | TRBD1
CASSLYTSQETQYF | TRBJ2-5 | TRBV11-2 | -
CASSHTGTGFNEQFF | TRBJ2-1 | TRBV4-1 | TRBD1
CASSLTGGNTEAFF | TRBJ1-1 | TRBV7-3 | TRBD1
CASSLSRGNEAFF | TRBJ1-1 | TRBV5-4 | -
CATSDPQIAGDTDTQYF | TRBJ2-3 | TRBV24-1 | TRBD2
CASSFTGWAGAFF | TRBJ1-1 | TRBV7-2 | -
CASSSRDSSYEQYF | TRBJ2-7 | TRBV5-4 | TRBD1
CASSQVAGVYGYTF | TRBJ1-2 | TRBV3-1/TRBV3-2 | -
CASRYDGRQTDTQYF | TRBJ2-3 | TRBV5-1 | -
CASSPALRSYNEQFF | TRBJ2-1 | TRBV18 | -
CAWSVMDGGRNIEAFF | TRBJ1-1 | TRBV30 | -